This T cell receptor beta chain was observed in a study of T-cell memory formation after mild COVID-19. For the study at large: Clustering of TCRs was largely donor specific. Study-level results: For contracting clones, CD4+ ones sat mainly in CM and EM, CD8+ in EMRA.

TCRdb re-called the 5' RACE reads with MiXCR, one entry per CDR3 protein. The data hold about 250,000 distinct CDR3 sequences, with roughly 15% observed a single time. This clonotype was counted between two and nine times. Its antigen is still unknown. The germline V and J ends were trimmed by 3 bases and 4 bases, with 7 bases remaining between them. CDR3 size: 12 residues. CDR1 is KGHSH and CDR2 is LQKENI in the germline V gene. V is TRBV18 and J is TRBJ2-7; D possibly corresponds to TRBD1 (5 bases). The source is an adult woman who had mild COVID-19 (a few samples of this study predate the infection). Cell type and time point are not known. The source material was PBMCs or a T cell subset sorted from them (not recorded which). CDR3 nucleotide sequence: TGTGCCAGCTCACCGGGGCGTTACGAGCAGTACTTC. Translated: CASSPGRYEQYF. Supplemented by reference TRBV18 and TRBJ2-7, the full variable domain reads NAGVMQNPRHLVRRRGQEARLRCSPMKGHSHVYWYRQLPEEGLKFMVYLQKENIIDESGMPKERFSAEFPKEGPSILRIQQVVRGDSAAYFCASSPGRYEQYFGPGTRLTVT.